A selection of T cell receptor beta chains follows, all from one sample in a study of cytomegalovirus exposure and HLA in healthy donors. The method was immunoSEQ multiplex PCR; TCRdb's version includes in-frame clones alone and lacks a portion of them. The table includes about 160,000 clones, around 82% detected once. The sequenced sample consisted of PBMCs. These receptors were collected from a male donor in good health and CMV-seronegative. CDR3s leave out the opening cysteine and the closing phenylalanine or tryptophan.

CDR3 length: 13; V gene: TRBV7-2; J gene: TRBJ2-5; CDR3 protein: ASSPQMGTGGTQY
CDR3 length: 12; V gene: TRBV5-4; J gene: TRBJ1-2; CDR3 protein: ASSFGQAVYGYT
CDR3 length: 8; V gene: TRBV6-1; J gene: TRBJ1-1; CDR3 protein: ASRRGRAF
CDR3 length: 13; V gene: TRBV11-1; J gene: TRBJ1-6; CDR3 protein: ASSPIRDNYSPLH
CDR3 length: 14; V gene: TRBV19; J gene: TRBJ1-1; CDR3 protein: ASSIRQGAWNTEAF
CDR3 length: 14; V gene: TRBV5-4; J gene: TRBJ2-2; CDR3 protein: ASSSSGTSGSGKLF
CDR3 length: 13; V gene: TRBV6-5; J gene: TRBJ1-1; CDR3 protein: ASSARGQAKGEAF
CDR3 length: 14; V gene: TRBV7-3; J gene: TRBJ2-2; CDR3 protein: ASSVTSGTAAGELF
CDR3 length: 11; V gene: TRBV11-3; J gene: TRBJ2-7; CDR3 protein: ASSFFPEGEQY
CDR3 length: 13; V gene: TRBV6-5; J gene: TRBJ1-2; CDR3 protein: ASRIDRGRLYGYT
CDR3 length: 13; V gene: TRBV7-9; J gene: TRBJ2-3; CDR3 protein: ASSLEGAATDTQY
CDR3 length: 16; V gene: TRBV19; J gene: TRBJ1-2; CDR3 protein: ASSMRGGTTKTPYGYT
CDR3 length: 11; V gene: TRBV10-3; J gene: TRBJ1-1; CDR3 protein: AIKNALNTEAF
CDR3 length: 15; V gene: TRBV19; J gene: TRBJ1-2; CDR3 protein: ASSTDRGRPGIYGYT
CDR3 length: 13; V gene: TRBV7-2; J gene: TRBJ1-5; CDR3 protein: ASSTGTGGWEPQH
CDR3 length: 15; V gene: TRBV18; J gene: TRBJ2-1; CDR3 protein: ASSPGLGGGPYNEQF
CDR3 length: 10; V gene: TRBV2; J gene: TRBJ1-4; CDR3 protein: ASRRDTEKLF
CDR3 length: 12; V gene: TRBV7-2; J gene: TRBJ2-3; CDR3 protein: ASSPRLVSDTQY
CDR3 length: 9; V gene: TRBV9; J gene: TRBJ2-7; CDR3 protein: ASSGEGEQY